This T cell receptor (beta chain) was retrieved from a study of T cell responses to AZD1222 COVID-19 vaccine. Study results and caveats: None of the repertoires were sampled until the peak T cell response had passed. Donors, mostly white British, included more females; clonal diversity was possibly underestimated. A rise in Spike-specific TCR breadth and depth followed two AZD1222 doses.

The data were produced by immunoSEQ multiplex PCR, yet TCRdb's version contains in-frame clones alone and is incomplete. This table holds 140,000 or so clones, roughly 87% found once. Germline CDR1 reads MNHEY; CDR2 reads SVGAGI. The CDR3 runs 15 residues. V shed 2 bases and J 7 bases; nucleotides not matched to a gene: 4. A note on this clone: Its antigen is still unknown.

The chain employs TRBV6-5 and TRBJ2-1, with 11 bases that match TRBD1. The source of this sequence is an adult who received the AZD1222 COVID-19 vaccine. The source was peripheral blood, collected 28 days after the second AZD1222 dose. The CDR3 DNA reads TGTGCCAGCAGTTACCGGGACAGGGGGGCAAATGAGCAGTTCTTC. Amino acid sequence: CASSYRDRGANEQFF.